What follows describes a single T cell receptor beta chain. Sequenced by immunoSEQ multiplex PCR; TCRdb stores in-frame clones only, minus some. This table has some 250,000 clones, about 94% appearing once. These data come from a study of T cell responses to AZD1222 COVID-19 vaccine. The germline V gene encodes CDR1 LNHDA and CDR2 SQIVND (reference sequence). The length of the CDR3 is 14 residues. The V end lost 3 bases, the J end lost 6 bases, and 12 bases lay between the germline ends. This receptor was identified in an adult who received the AZD1222 COVID-19 vaccine. V is TRBV19 and J is TRBJ2-1; TRBD2 is a possible D gene (7 bases). The sample in question was peripheral blood, obtained 28 days after the second AZD1222 dose. Here the CDR3 reads CASSMGGRLNEQFF. The CDR3 coding sequence is TGTGCCAGTAGTATGGGGGGGCGTCTCAATGAGCAGTTCTTC.